This entry lists 2 T cell receptor beta chains sequenced from one sample in a study of blood T cell repertoires in COVID-19. TCRdb keeps only in-frame clones here, not all; method: immunoSEQ multiplex PCR. The sample consists of some 360,000 clones, 88% of them appearing once. The specimen was PBMCs or T cells enriched from blood (not recorded which). These receptors were collected from a woman younger than 45 who had been exposed to COVID-19.

The chain links TRBV30 to TRBJ1-2; 9 bases fit TRBD1. V shed 4 bases, J shed 7 bases, and the junction held 7 bases outside the gene matches. Germline CDR1 is GTSNPN and CDR2 is SVGIG (reference sequence). The CDR3 extends over 13 amino acids. This CDR3 is CAWTFTGGSGYTF. The CDR3 DNA is TGTGCCTGGACTTTCACAGGGGGCAGTGGCTACACCTTC.

This rearrangement joins TRBV28 to TRBJ2-5; 9 nucleotides line up with TRBD2. V lost 3 bases and J lost 5; bases outside the gene matches: 13. CDR1 MDHEN and CDR2 SYDVKM come from the germline V gene. This CDR3 region has 17 residues. CDR3 protein: CASSFTRGGRVFETQYF. The DNA for the CDR3 is TGTGCCAGCAGTTTCACCCGAGGCGGGAGGGTTTTTGAGACCCAGTACTTC.